The 18 T cell receptor beta chains presented below share a single source sample, sequenced in a study of cytomegalovirus exposure and HLA in healthy donors. The PCR was carried out with 60 Vbeta primers and 13 Jbeta primers. Clones were read by immunoSEQ multiplex PCR, and TCRdb kept only the in-frame ones, dropping some. The sample has over 150,000 clones, more than 75% seen once; the top ten hold 0.2% to 0.3%. Material for sequencing was PBMCs. The receptors were gathered from a girl less than two years old in good health and CMV-seronegative.

This clone was seen only a few times. The rearrangement uses TRBV9 and TRBJ2-1; D not certain. The CDR3 consists of 16 residues. Trimming shortened V by 4 bases and J by 4 bases, and 18 bases separated the two germline ends. In germline, CDR1 is SGDLS, CDR2 YYNGEE. CDR3 sequence: CASSTRHVLSYNEQFF. CDR3 DNA sequence: TGTGCCAGCAGCACCAGACACGTGCTTTCTTACAATGAGCAGTTCTTC.

The J gene is TRBJ1-6, the V gene TRBV6-5; D is perhaps TRBD1 (6 bases). The CDR3 is 15 residues long. CDR1 MNHEY and CDR2 SVGAGI come from the germline V gene. With 5 bases removed from V and 9 bases from J, the gap between germline ends came to 17 bases. The CDR3 region has the DNA TGTGCCAGCAGTGGAGACAGGCCTTCCGGTTCACCCCTCCACTTT. It codes for CASSGDRPSGSPLHF.

The V gene is TRBV9, the J gene TRBJ2-2; maybe TRBD2 (7 bases). Germline-derived CDR1 and CDR2 are SGDLS and YYNGEE. V was pared by 4 bases and J by 6 bases, with 16 bases between. CDR3 length: 15 amino acids. The CDR3 DNA follows: TGTGCCAGCAGCCTCCGGGGGCGGGAGCCCGGGGAGCTGTTTTTT. It translates to CASSLRGREPGELFF.

The rearrangement joins TRBV9 to TRBJ2-2; 9 nucleotides agree with TRBD1. The CDR3 spans 22 residues. Germline V CDR1 and CDR2: SGDLS, YYNGEE. V shed 0 bases and J 7 bases; nucleotides not matched to a gene: 25. The CDR3 spells CASSVAALKLQGASQGNGELFF. The DNA of the CDR3 is TGTGCCAGCAGCGTAGCAGCCCTCAAATTACAGGGGGCGAGTCAAGGGAACGGGGAGCTGTTTTTT. The full variable domain, with the rest looked up from reference TRBV9 and TRBJ2-2, is DSGVTQTPKHLITATGQRVTLRCSPRSGDLSVYWYQQSLDQGLQFLIQYYNGEERAKGNILERFSAQQFPDLHSELNLSSLELGDSALYFCASSVAALKLQGASQGNGELFFGEGSRLTVL.

The chain has TRBV2 and TRBJ2-4, with a possible D match to TRBD1 (5 bases). Germline V gene sequence: CDR1 SNHLY, CDR2 FYNNEI. The germline V and J ends were trimmed by 3 bases and 2 bases, with 8 bases remaining between them. This CDR3 contains 14 residues. CDR3 loop: CASSEQGTKNIQYF. DNA for the CDR3: TGTGCCAGCAGTGAGCAGGGAACCAAAAACATTCAGTACTTC.

The V gene is TRBV7-3, the J gene TRBJ2-7; the match to TRBD1 covers 11 bases. Germline V gene lookup returns CDR1 SGHTA and CDR2 FQGTGA. V shed 3 bases, J shed 2 bases, and the junction held 0 bases outside the gene matches. This CDR3 is 14 amino acids long. CDR3 in amino acids: CASSLGQGAYEQYF. The CDR3 bases are TGTGCCAGCAGCTTGGGACAGGGGGCCTACGAGCAGTACTTC. The variable domain in full, completed from reference TRBV7-3 and TRBJ2-7, reads GAGVSQTPSNKVTEKGKYVELRCDPISGHTALYWYRQSLGQGPEFLIYFQGTGAADDSGLPNDRFFAVRPEGSVSTLKIQRTERGDSAVYLCASSLGQGAYEQYFGPGTRLTVT.

The chain employs TRBV11-1 and TRBJ2-1; TRBD2 agrees at 12 bases. Germline lookup yields CDR1 SGHAT and CDR2 FQDESV (reference sequence). With 6 bases clipped from V and 7 bases from J, the junction kept 7 bases outside the gene matches. The CDR3 runs to 15 residues. CDR3 region: CASRWGLAGQNEQFF. CDR3 coding DNA: TGTGCCAGCAGATGGGGACTAGCGGGTCAGAATGAGCAGTTCTTC.

V is TRBV6-1 and J is TRBJ2-5; the match to TRBD1 covers 10 bases. CDR1 and CDR2 (germline): MNHNS, SASEGT. V trimming: 4 bases; J trimming: 5 bases; junction bases outside the gene matches: 4. This CDR3 region has 14 residues. For the CDR3, the DNA is TGTGCCAGCAGTGCGGGACAGGGGAGGGAGACCCAGTACTTC. Translating it yields CASSAGQGRETQYF.

This clone was counted only a few times. The V gene is TRBV30, the J gene TRBJ1-5; weak D call: TRBD1 (6 bases). The CDR3 runs to 14 residues. With 2 bases removed from V and 0 bases from J, the gap between germline ends came to 8 bases. Germline CDR1 reads GTSNPN; CDR2 reads SVGIG (reference sequence). This CDR3 reads CAWSRGGSNQPQHF. The CDR3 coding sequence is TGTGCCTGGAGTAGGGGGGGTAGCAATCAGCCCCAGCATTTT. Variable domain in full (rest from reference TRBV30 and TRBJ1-5): SQTIHQWPATLVQPVGSPLSLECTVEGTSNPNLYWYRQAAGRGLQLLFYSVGIGQISSEVPQNLSASRPQDRQFILSSKKLLLSDSGFYLCAWSRGGSNQPQHFGDGTRLSIL.

This sequence joins TRBV27 and TRBJ2-7, with D perhaps TRBD2 (5 bases). The CDR3 runs 13 residues. The germline gives CDR1 MNHEY, CDR2 SMNVEV (reference sequence). With 3 bases removed from V and 2 bases from J, the gap between germline ends came to 8 bases. The CDR3 DNA reads as TGTGCCAGCAGTTTCCAGCGGACCTACGAGCAGTACTTC. Residues: CASSFQRTYEQYF.

CDR3 nucleotide sequence: TGTGCCAGCAGCTTCGCACAGGGAGGGTCTGAAAAACTGTTTTTT. It codes for CASSFAQGGSEKLFF. The chain combines TRBV7-3 with TRBJ1-4, with D possibly being TRBD1 (6 bases). The germline CDR1 and CDR2 sequences are SGHTA and FQGTGA. The CDR3 sequence is 15 residues long. V was cut by 3 bases and J by 7 bases, with 15 bases left in between.

This clone was recorded only once. The chain is built from TRBV9 and TRBJ2-3; TRBD1 aligns across 9 bases. J gave up 2 bases and V 3 bases, and 4 bases lay outside the gene matches. There are 15 residues in the CDR3. Per germline, CDR1 SGDLS and CDR2 YYNGEE. The DNA for the CDR3 is TGTGCCAGCAGCGATGGGACAGGGATCACAGATACGCAGTATTTT. Its protein product is CASSDGTGITDTQYF.

This CDR3 is CASSQPTGRTQYPNTEAFF. As DNA, the CDR3 is TGTGCCAGCAGCCAACCGACAGGGCGAACTCAGTACCCTAACACTGAAGCTTTCTTT. This rearrangement joins TRBV4-2 to TRBJ1-1, with 7 bases matching TRBD1. Losses at the gene ends were 2 bases for V and 2 bases for J; bases not matched to a gene: 17. Germline V gene data show CDR1 as LGHNA and CDR2 as YNFKEQ. CDR3 length: 19 amino acids.

This rearrangement joins TRBV7-6 to TRBJ2-7; the D is unclear. Germline loops: CDR1 SGHVS, CDR2 FNYEAQ. The V and J ends lost 4 bases and 6 bases respectively, with 13 bases between them. The CDR3 loop spans 13 amino acids. CDR3: CASSSFMTGEQYF. The CDR3 DNA follows: TGTGCCAGCAGCTCCTTTATGACGGGCGAGCAGTACTTC.

V usage is TRBV7-2 and J usage is TRBJ2-7; possible D gene TRBD2, 6 bases. This CDR3 has 14 amino acids. Germline lookup yields CDR1 SGHTA and CDR2 FQGNSA. The ends were cut back, 3 bases at V and 3 bases at J, with 12 bases in the middle. Written as DNA, the CDR3 is TGTGCCAGCAGCTTCGGATTGGGACTCTACGAGCAGTACTTC. It translates to CASSFGLGLYEQYF.

The chain joins TRBV5-6 to TRBJ1-1, with 9 bases that match TRBD1. This CDR3 spans 14 amino acids. The junction had 10 bases not matched to a gene; V was cut back by 5 bases and J by 8 bases. Germline CDR1 and CDR2: SGHDT and YYEEEE. The CDR3 coding sequence is TGTGCCAGCAGGACGACAGGGGGTCTACTGGAAGCTTTCTTT. Translating it yields CASRTTGGLLEAFF.

V gene TRBV7-9 combines with J gene TRBJ2-2; D may be TRBD2 (5 bases). With 0 bases removed from V and 4 bases from J, the gap between germline ends came to 9 bases. The CDR3 runs to 15 residues. CDR1 is SEHNR and CDR2 is FQNEAQ in the germline V gene (reference sequence). CDR3 sequence (DNA): TGTGCCAGCAGCTTAGCTACGGGGAGCACCGGGGAGCTGTTTTTT. Its translation: CASSLATGSTGELFF.

The gene calls are TRBV4-1 and TRBJ2-1; 7 positions match TRBD2. The CDR3 length is 16 residues. Germline V lookup: CDR1 MGHRA, CDR2 YSYEKL. The V gene end was trimmed by 4 bases and the J gene end by 4 bases; junction bases not matched to a gene: 10. CDR3 region: CASSPPREVGYNEQFF. The CDR3 DNA reads as TGCGCCAGCAGCCCCCCCCGGGAGGTGGGGTACAATGAGCAGTTCTTC.